This entry lists 7 T cell receptor beta chains sequenced from one sample in a study of Ad26.COV2.S vaccination and SARS-CoV-2 variants. Treatment defined: around 19 received Ad26.COV2.S at low or high dose, single or two shots; about five received placebo; per-sample allocation not given. Collection of samples fell on day 63 after the first vaccine or placebo injection. TCRdb's table, derived via immunoSEQ multiplex PCR, lists solely in-frame clones and lacks some. Altogether 450,000 to 550,000 clones are present, roughly nine tenths being singletons, with the ten largest covering over 1.5%. The sequencing here drew on peripheral blood, taken in a trial of Ad26.COV2.S vaccine versus placebo. The receptors stem from a person between 18 and 65 years old who received the Ad26.COV2.S COVID-19 vaccine or a placebo.

The J gene is TRBJ2-1, the V gene TRBV19; a weak D match, TRBD1 (6 bases). This CDR3 region has 15 residues. CDR1 LNHDA and CDR2 SQIVND come from the germline V gene (reference sequence). V shed 5 bases and J shed 0 bases, with 11 bases lying between them. CDR3 DNA: TGTGCCAGTAGTTCTACGGACAGCTCCTACAATGAGCAGTTCTTC. Encoded protein: CASSSTDSSYNEQFF.

J is TRBJ2-4 and V is TRBV2, with D possibly being TRBD2 (7 bases). The CDR3 loop spans 16 amino acids. V was pared by 6 bases and J by 2 bases, with 17 bases between. The germline CDR1 and CDR2 sequences are SNHLY and FYNNEI. CDR3: CASRPTGGPSKNIQYF. In nucleotides, the CDR3 is TGTGCCAGCAGACCCACCGGGGGGCCCTCCAAAAACATTCAGTACTTC.

This chain uses TRBV3-1 (or the pseudogene TRBV3-2) with TRBJ2-3; D is unclear. Trimming cost V 2 bases and J 4 bases, with 13 bases left between them. There are 15 residues in the CDR3. The germline gives CDR1 LGHDT, CDR2 YNNKEL (reference sequence). This chain's CDR3 is CASSQLSPRADTQYF. As DNA, the CDR3 is TGTGCCAGCAGCCAACTCTCGCCTCGCGCAGATACGCAGTATTTT.

This chain connects TRBV7-3 to TRBJ2-7, with TRBD1 identical over 12 bases. The CDR3 runs 14 residues. V was clipped by 5 bases and J by 4 bases; unmatched bases: 3. Germline CDR1 SGHTA, CDR2 FQGTGA. The CDR3 nucleotides are TGTGCCAGCAGCAGGGGACAGGGGGCTTACGAGCAGTACTTC. Translation: CASSRGQGAYEQYF.

V is TRBV27 and J is TRBJ2-7; 7 bases fit TRBD1. CDR1 and CDR2 from the germline V gene are MNHEY and SMNVEV (reference sequence). The CDR3 extends over 17 amino acids. With V trimmed by 5 bases and J by 2 bases, 15 bases remained unmatched. CDR3 loop: CASSPGPTGLRAYEQYF. CDR3 bases: TGTGCCAGCAGTCCCGGTCCGACAGGGTTGAGGGCCTACGAGCAGTACTTC.

The chain combines TRBV7-2 with TRBJ1-6, with TRBD1 as a possible D gene (5 bases). Trimming left V 1 base short and J 7 bases short, with 17 bases between. CDR1 is SGHTA and CDR2 is FQGNSA in the germline V gene. This CDR3 contains 17 residues. CDR3 DNA: TGTGCCAGCAGCTTAGTTCGCACCCCAAGGGGAAATTCACCCCTCCACTTT. Its translation is CASSLVRTPRGNSPLHF.

The V gene is TRBV7-9, the J gene TRBJ2-3; 8 bases match TRBD2. The junction had 4 bases not matched to a gene; V was cut back by 4 bases and J by 1 base. CDR1 is SEHNR, CDR2 FQNEAQ, per germline (reference sequence). The CDR3 sequence is 15 residues long. CDR3 sequence: CASSSRGGGTDTQYF. Here the CDR3 DNA reads TGTGCCAGCAGCTCTCGGGGGGGCGGCACAGATACGCAGTATTTT. Full variable domain (outside the CDR3, taken from reference TRBV7-9 and TRBJ2-3): DTGVSQNPRHKITKRGQNVTFRCDPISEHNRLYWYRQTLGQGPEFLTYFQNEAQLEKSRLLSDRFSAERPKGSFSTLEIQRTEQGDSAMYLCASSSRGGGTDTQYFGPGTRLTVL.